This TCR beta chain came from a study of CD8 T cells in ankylosing spondylitis. Trimming took 5 bases from V and 7 from J; bases not matched to a gene: 5. The CDR3 is 15 residues long. Germline V gives CDR1 SEHNR, CDR2 FQNEAQ (reference sequence). Study-level points and caveats: A motif of eight highly homologous TCR beta variants was seen as apparently characteristic of ankylosing spondylitis blood. Matched synovial fluid from ankylosing spondylitis patients was reported to be enriched for disease-linked clones.

TCRdb used MiXCR to reprocess the 5' RACE reads, holding one entry per CDR3 protein. The table has 35,000 to 50,000 distinct CDR3 sequences, about a tenth seen once. This clonotype was counted a few times. Its target is not known. The V call is TRBV7-9, the J call TRBJ1-6; 10 bases match TRBD1. The sample taken for sequencing was blood, either unsorted or a sorted T cell fraction (not recorded which). The source of this sequence is a male donor with ankylosing spondylitis or in good health (not recorded which). CDR3 sequence (DNA): TGTGCCAGCAGCCCTAGACAGGGGGCGAATTCACCCCTCCACTTT. It encodes CASSPRQGANSPLHF.